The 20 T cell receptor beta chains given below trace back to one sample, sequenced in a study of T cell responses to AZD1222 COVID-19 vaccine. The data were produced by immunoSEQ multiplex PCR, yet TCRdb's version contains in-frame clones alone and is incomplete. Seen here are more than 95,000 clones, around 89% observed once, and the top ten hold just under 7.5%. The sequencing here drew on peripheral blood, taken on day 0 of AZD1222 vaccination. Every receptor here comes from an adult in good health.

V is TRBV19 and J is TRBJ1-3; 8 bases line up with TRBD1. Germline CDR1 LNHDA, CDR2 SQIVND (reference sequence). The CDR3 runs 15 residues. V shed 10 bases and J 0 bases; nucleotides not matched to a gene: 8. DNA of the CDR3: TGTGCCAACTTACGGGACAGGCCCTCTGGAAACACCATATATTTT. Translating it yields CANLRDRPSGNTIYF.

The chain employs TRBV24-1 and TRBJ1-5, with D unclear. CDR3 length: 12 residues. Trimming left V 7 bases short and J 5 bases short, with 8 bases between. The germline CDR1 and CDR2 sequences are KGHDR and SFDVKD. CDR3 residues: CATRKRHQPQHF. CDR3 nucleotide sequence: TGTGCCACCAGGAAGCGGCATCAGCCCCAGCATTTT.

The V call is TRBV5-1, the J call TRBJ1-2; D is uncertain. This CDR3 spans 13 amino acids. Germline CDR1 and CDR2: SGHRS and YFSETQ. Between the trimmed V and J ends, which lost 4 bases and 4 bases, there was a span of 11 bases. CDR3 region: CASSKDPGYGYTF. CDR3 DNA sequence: TGCGCCAGCAGCAAGGATCCGGGCTATGGCTACACCTTC. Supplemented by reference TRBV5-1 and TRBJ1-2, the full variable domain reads KAGVTQTPRYLIKTRGQQVTLSCSPISGHRSVSWYQQTPGQGLQFLFEYFSETQRNKGNFPGRFSGRQFSNSRSEMNVSTLELGDSALYLCASSKDPGYGYTFGSGTRLTVV.

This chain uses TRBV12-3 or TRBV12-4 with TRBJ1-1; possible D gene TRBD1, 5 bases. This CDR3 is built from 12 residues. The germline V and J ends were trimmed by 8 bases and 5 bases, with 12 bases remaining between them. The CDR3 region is CASAWGGTEAFF. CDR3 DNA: TGTGCCAGCGCTTGGGGCGGAACTGAAGCTTTCTTT.

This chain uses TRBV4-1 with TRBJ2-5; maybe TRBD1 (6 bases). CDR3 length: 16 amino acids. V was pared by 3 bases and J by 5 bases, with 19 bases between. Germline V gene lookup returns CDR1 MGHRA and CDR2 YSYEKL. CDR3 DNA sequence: TGCGCCAGCAGCCAGCAGGACAGCTCTTGGGGGGAGACCCAGTACTTC. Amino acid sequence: CASSQQDSSWGETQYF.

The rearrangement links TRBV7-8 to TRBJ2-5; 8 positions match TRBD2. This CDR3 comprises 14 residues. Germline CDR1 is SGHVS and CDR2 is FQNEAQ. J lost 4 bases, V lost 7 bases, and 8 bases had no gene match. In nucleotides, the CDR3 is TGTGCCAGCAAGTACGGGGGGGACATAGAGACCCAGTACTTC. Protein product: CASKYGGDIETQYF. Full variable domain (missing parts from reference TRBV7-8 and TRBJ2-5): GAGVSQSPRYKVAKRGQDVALRCDPISGHVSLFWYQQALGQGPEFLTYFQNEAQLDKSGLPSDRFFAERPEGSVSTLKIQRTQQEDSAVYLCASKYGGDIETQYFGPGTRLLVL.

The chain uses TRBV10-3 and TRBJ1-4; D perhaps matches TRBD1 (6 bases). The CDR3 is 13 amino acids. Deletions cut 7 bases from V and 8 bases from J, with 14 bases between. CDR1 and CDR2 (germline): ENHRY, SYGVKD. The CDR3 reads CAINGQLGEKLFF. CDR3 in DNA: TGTGCCATCAACGGACAGTTAGGGGAAAAACTGTTTTTT.

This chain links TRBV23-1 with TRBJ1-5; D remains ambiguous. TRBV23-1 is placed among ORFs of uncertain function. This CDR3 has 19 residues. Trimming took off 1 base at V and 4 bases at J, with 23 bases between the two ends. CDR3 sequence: CASSQLATVSLKENQPQHF. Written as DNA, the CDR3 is TGCGCCAGCAGTCAATTGGCGACGGTCAGCCTTAAGGAGAATCAGCCCCAGCATTTT.

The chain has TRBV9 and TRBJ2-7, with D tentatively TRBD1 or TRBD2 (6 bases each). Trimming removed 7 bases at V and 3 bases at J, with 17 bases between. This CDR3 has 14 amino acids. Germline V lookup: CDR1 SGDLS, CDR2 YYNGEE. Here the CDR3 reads CASSLGGLNYEQYF. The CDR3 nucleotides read TGTGCCAGCTCCCTAGGGGGGTTAAACTACGAGCAGTACTTC. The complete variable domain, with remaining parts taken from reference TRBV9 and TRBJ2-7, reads DSGVTQTPKHLITATGQRVTLRCSPRSGDLSVYWYQQSLDQGLQFLIQYYNGEERAKGNILERFSAQQFPDLHSELNLSSLELGDSALYFCASSLGGLNYEQYFGPGTRLTVT.

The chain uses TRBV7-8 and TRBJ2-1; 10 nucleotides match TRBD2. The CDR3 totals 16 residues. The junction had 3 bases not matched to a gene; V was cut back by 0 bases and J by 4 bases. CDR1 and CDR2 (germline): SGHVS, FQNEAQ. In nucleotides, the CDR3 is TGTGCCAGCAGCTTAGCCGGGACTAGCGTTTACAATGAGCAGTTCTTC. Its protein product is CASSLAGTSVYNEQFF.

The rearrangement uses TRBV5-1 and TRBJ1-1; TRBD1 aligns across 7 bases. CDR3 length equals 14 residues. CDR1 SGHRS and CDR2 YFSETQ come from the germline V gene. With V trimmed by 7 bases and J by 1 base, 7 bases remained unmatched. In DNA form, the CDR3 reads TGCGCCAGCGCCCGGACAGGCGGGAACACTGAAGCTTTCTTT. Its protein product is CASARTGGNTEAFF. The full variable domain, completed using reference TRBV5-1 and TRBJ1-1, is KAGVTQTPRYLIKTRGQQVTLSCSPISGHRSVSWYQQTPGQGLQFLFEYFSETQRNKGNFPGRFSGRQFSNSRSEMNVSTLELGDSALYLCASARTGGNTEAFFGQGTRLTVV.

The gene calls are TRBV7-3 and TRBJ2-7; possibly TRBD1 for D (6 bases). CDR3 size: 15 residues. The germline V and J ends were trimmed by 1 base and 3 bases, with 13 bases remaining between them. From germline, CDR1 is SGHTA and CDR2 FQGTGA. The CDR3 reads CASSLMGQGSYEQYF. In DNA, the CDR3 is TGTGCCAGCAGCTTAATGGGGCAGGGGAGCTACGAGCAGTACTTC.

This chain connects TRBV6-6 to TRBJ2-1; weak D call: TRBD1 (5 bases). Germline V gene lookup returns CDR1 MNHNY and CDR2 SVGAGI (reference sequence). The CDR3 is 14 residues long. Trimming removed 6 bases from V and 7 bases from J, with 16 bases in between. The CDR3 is CASSPRASTNEQFF. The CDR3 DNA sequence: TGTGCCAGCAGCCCCAGGGCCTCGACTAATGAGCAGTTCTTC.

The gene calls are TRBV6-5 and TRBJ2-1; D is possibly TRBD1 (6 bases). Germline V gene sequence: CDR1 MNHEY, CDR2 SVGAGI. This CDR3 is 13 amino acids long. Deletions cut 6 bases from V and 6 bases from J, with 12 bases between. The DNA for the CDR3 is TGTGCCAGCAGGGGTACAGGGCGCAATGAGCAGTTCTTC. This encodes CASRGTGRNEQFF.

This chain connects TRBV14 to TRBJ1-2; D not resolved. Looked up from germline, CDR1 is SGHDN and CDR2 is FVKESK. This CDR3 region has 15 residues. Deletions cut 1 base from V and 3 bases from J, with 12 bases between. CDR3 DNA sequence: TGTGCCAGCAGCCAAGTCATCGGCTGGCACTATGGCTACACCTTC. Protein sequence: CASSQVIGWHYGYTF.

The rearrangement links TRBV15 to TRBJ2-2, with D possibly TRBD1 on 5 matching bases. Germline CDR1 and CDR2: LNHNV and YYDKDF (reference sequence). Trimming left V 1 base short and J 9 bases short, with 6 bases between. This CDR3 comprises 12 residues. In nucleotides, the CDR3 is TGTGCCACCAGCAGAGGGGGCCGGGAGCTGTTTTTT. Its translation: CATSRGGRELFF. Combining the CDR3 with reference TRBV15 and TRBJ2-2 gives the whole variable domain DAMVIQNPRYQVTQFGKPVTLSCSQTLNHNVMYWYQQKSSQAPKLLFHYYDKDFNNEADTPDNFQSRRPNTSFCFLDIRSPGLGDTAMYLCATSRGGRELFFGEGSRLTVL.

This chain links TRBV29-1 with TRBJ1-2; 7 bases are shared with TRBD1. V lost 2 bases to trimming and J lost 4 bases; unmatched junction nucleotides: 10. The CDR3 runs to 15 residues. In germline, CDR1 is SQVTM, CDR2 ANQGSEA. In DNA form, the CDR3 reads TGCAGCGTTGAAACCAGGGGGGAAGGGGGCTATGGCTACACCTTC. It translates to CSVETRGEGGYGYTF.

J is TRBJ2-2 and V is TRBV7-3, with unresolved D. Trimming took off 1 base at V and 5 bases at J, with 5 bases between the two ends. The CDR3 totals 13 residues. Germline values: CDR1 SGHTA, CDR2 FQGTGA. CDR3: CASSLKQTGELFF. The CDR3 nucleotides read TGTGCCAGCAGCTTAAAGCAGACCGGGGAGCTGTTTTTT. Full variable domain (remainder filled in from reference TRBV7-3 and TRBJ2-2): GAGVSQTPSNKVTEKGKYVELRCDPISGHTALYWYRQSLGQGPEFLIYFQGTGAADDSGLPNDRFFAVRPEGSVSTLKIQRTERGDSAVYLCASSLKQTGELFFGEGSRLTVL.

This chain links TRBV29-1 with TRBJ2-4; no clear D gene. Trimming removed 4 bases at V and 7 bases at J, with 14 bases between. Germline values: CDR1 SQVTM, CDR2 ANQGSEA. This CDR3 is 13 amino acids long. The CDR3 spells CSVGRTVGNIQYF. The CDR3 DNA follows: TGCAGCGTTGGTCGGACCGTGGGGAACATTCAGTACTTC.

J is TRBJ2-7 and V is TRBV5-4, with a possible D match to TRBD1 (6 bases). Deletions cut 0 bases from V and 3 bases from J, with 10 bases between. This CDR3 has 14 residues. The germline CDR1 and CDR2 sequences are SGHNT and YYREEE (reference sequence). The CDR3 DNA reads TGTGCCAGCAGCTTGGGGGGACAAAACTACGAGCAGTACTTC. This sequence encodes CASSLGGQNYEQYF.